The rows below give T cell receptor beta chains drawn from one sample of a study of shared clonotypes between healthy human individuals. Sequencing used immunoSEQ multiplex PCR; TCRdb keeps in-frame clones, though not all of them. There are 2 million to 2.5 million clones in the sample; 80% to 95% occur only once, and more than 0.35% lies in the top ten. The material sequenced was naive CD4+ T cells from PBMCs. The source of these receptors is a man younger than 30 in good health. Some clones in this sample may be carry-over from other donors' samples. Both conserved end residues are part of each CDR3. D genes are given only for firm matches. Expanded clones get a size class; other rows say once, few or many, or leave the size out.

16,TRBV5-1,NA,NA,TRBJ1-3,CASSLDPAGSGNTIYF,TGCGCCAGCAGCTTGGATCCCGCCGGCTCTGGAAACACCATATATTTT
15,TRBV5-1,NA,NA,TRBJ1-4,CASSRTHATNEKLFF,TGCGCCAGCAGCCGGACCCACGCAACTAATGAAAAACTGTTTTTT
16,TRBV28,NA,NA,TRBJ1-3,CASTIGGQLSGNTIYF,TGTGCCAGCACCATCGGTGGACAACTCTCTGGAAACACCATATATTTT
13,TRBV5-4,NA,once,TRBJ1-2,CASSLAGASGYTF,TGTGCCAGCAGCTTGGCAGGGGCCAGTGGCTACACCTTC
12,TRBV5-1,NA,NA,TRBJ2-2,CASRINTGELFF,TGCGCCAGCAGGATAAACACCGGGGAGCTGTTTTTT
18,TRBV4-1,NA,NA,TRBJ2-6,CASSYRLTIRSGANVLTF,TGCGCCAGCAGCTACCGCTTAACCATCCGCTCTGGGGCCAACGTCCTGACTTTC
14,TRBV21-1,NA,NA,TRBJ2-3,CASSKARGEDTQYF,TGTGCCAGCAGCAAAGCGCGGGGGGAAGATACGCAGTATTTT
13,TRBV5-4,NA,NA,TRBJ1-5,CASSFDSNQPQHF,TGTGCCAGCAGCTTTGACTCCAATCAGCCCCAGCATTTT
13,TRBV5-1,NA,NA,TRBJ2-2,CASSPAPFEELFF,TGCGCCAGCAGCCCGGCCCCTTTTGAAGAGCTGTTTTTT
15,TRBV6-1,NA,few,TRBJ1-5,CASSGQGQLNQPQHF,TGTGCCAGCAGTGGCCAAGGACAACTCAATCAGCCCCAGCATTTT
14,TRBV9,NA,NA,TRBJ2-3,CASSAGRPTDTQYF,TGTGCCAGCAGCGCAGGACGGCCCACAGATACGCAGTATTTT
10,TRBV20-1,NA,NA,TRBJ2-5,CSARGETQYF,TGCAGTGCTAGAGGGGAGACCCAGTACTTC
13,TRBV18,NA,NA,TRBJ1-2,CASSPGQRYGYTF,TGTGCCAGCTCACCAGGGCAACGGTATGGCTACACCTTC
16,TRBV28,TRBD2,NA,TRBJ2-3,CASSLGLALSTDTQYF,TGTGCCAGCAGTCTCGGACTAGCGTTGAGCACAGATACGCAGTATTTT
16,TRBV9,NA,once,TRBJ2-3,CASSAGQGGRTDTQYF,TGTGCCAGCAGCGCCGGGCAGGGTGGACGCACAGATACGCAGTATTTT
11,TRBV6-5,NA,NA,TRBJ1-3,CASTHGNTIYF,TGTGCCAGCACCCACGGGAACACCATATATTTT
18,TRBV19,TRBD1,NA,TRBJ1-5,CASSPSGTAFRGNQPQHF,TGTGCCAGTAGTCCTTCCGGGACAGCCTTTAGAGGGAATCAGCCCCAGCATTTT
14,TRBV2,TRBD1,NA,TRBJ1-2,CASSKDRGIYGYTF,TGTGCCAGCAGCAAGGACAGGGGTATCTATGGCTACACCTTC
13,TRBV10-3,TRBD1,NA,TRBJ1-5,CAISDRAGQPQHF,TGTGCCATCAGCGACAGGGCGGGACAGCCCCAGCATTTT
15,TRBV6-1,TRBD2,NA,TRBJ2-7,CASSDLSGGVNEQYF,TGTGCCAGCAGTGATCTCTCCGGGGGGGTAAACGAGCAGTACTTC
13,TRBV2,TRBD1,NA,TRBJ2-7,CASSVTGSYEQYF,TGTGCCAGCAGTGTGACAGGGTCCTACGAGCAGTACTTC
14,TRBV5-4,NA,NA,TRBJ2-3,CANSESGRTDTQYF,TGTGCCAACTCGGAGAGCGGACGCACAGATACGCAGTATTTT
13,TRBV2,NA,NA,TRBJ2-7,CASGRDGPYEQYF,TGTGCCAGCGGCCGGGACGGTCCCTACGAGCAGTACTTC
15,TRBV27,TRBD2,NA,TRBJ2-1,CASTKGLAVYNEQFF,TGTGCCAGCACCAAAGGACTAGCGGTGTACAATGAGCAGTTCTTC
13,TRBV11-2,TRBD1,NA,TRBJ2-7,CASSQTGVDEQYF,TGTGCCAGCAGCCAGACAGGGGTCGACGAGCAGTACTTC
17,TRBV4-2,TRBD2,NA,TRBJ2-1,CASSQTRPSGADNEQFF,TGTGCCAGCAGCCAGACCCGGCCCAGCGGGGCCGACAATGAGCAGTTCTTC
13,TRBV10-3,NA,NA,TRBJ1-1,CAISESDPAEAFF,TGTGCCATCAGTGAGTCGGACCCGGCTGAAGCTTTCTTT
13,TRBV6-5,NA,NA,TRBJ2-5,CASSYDRQETQYF,TGTGCCAGCAGTTACGACAGGCAAGAGACCCAGTACTTC
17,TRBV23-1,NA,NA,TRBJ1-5,CASIEIIVTYSNQPQHF,TGCGCCAGCATCGAAATTATTGTCACATATAGCAATCAGCCCCAGCATTTT
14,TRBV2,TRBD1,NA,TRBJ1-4,CASRTTGIYEKLFF,TGTGCCAGCAGGACGACAGGGATCTATGAAAAACTGTTTTTT
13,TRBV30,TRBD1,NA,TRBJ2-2,CAWGTGNTGELFF,TGTGCCTGGGGGACAGGGAACACCGGGGAGCTGTTTTTT
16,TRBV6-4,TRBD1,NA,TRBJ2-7,CASSVSPGQDTYEQYF,TGTGCCAGCAGTGTCTCGCCGGGACAGGACACCTACGAGCAGTACTTC
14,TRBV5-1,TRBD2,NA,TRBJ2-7,CASSSSGGTYEQYF,TGCGCCAGCAGCTCGAGCGGGGGCACCTACGAGCAGTACTTC
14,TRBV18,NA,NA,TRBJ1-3,CASSPIRDKNTIYF,TGTGCCAGCTCACCCATCCGGGACAAAAACACCATATATTTT
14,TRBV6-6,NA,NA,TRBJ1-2,CASSWTGTNYGYTF,TGTGCCAGCAGTTGGACCGGCACTAACTATGGCTACACCTTC
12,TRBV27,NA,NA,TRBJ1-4,CASSPRGEKLFF,TGTGCCAGCAGTCCCAGGGGTGAAAAACTGTTTTTT
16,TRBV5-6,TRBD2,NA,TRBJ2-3,CASSLVGTTSTDTQYF,TGTGCCAGCAGCTTGGTTGGGACTACAAGCACAGATACGCAGTATTTT
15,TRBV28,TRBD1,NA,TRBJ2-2,CASSPRDRVTGELFF,TGTGCCAGCAGTCCCCGGGACAGGGTAACCGGGGAGCTGTTTTTT
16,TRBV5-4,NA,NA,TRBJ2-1,CASSNQHRDIPREQFF,TGTGCCAGCAGCAACCAACACCGGGACATACCGCGTGAGCAGTTCTTC
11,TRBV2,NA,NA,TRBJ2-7,CASTRELEQYF,TGTGCCAGCACCCGGGAGCTCGAGCAGTACTTC
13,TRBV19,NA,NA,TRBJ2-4,CASSDGTENIQYF,TGTGCCAGTAGTGATGGGACGGAAAACATTCAGTACTTC
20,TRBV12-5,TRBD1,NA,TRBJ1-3,CASGLPPLWTGKSLRYTIYF,TGTGCTAGTGGTTTGCCCCCGCTTTGGACAGGGAAAAGTCTCAGGTACACCATATATTTT
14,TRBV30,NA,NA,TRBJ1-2,CAWSPILTGSGYTF,TGTGCCTGGAGTCCGATTCTCACGGGTTCTGGCTACACCTTC
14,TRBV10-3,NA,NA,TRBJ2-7,CAISESMGPDEQYF,TGTGCCATCAGTGAGTCGATGGGGCCCGACGAGCAGTACTTC
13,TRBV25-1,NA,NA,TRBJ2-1,CASSEAGRWEQFF,TGTGCCAGCAGTGAGGCGGGACGGTGGGAGCAGTTCTTC
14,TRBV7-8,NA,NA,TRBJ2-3,CASSPRASTDTQYF,TGTGCCAGCAGTCCGAGGGCTAGCACAGATACGCAGTATTTT